The clone carrying this T cell receptor beta chain was observed many times. The antigen is not known. Authors of the study amplified TCR beta CDR3 regions from RNA transcripts. HTBI primers were used for first-round RT-PCR of the TCR CDR3. One entry per CDR3 protein results from TCRdb running MiXCR on the multiplex PCR reads. The table has some 580,000 distinct CDR3 sequences, 16% seen once. This record comes from a study of T cells in Graves' hyperthyroidism and ophthalmopathy. Findings and caveats of the study: Peripheral blood also featured most of the thyroid clonotypes expanded above 0.001. Ophthalmopathy was identified by the model a median about 6 months ahead of onset.

The TCR sequence derives from a woman aged 35 to 49 with Graves' ophthalmopathy. The sequenced material came from blood.

The CDR3 nucleotides read TGTGCCAGCAGCCTTAGGGTCAATGAGCAGTTCTTC. Translating it yields CASSLRVNEQFF. The V call is TRBV3-1, the J call TRBJ2-1; D is uncertain. The germline V gene encodes CDR1 LGHDT and CDR2 YNNKEL (reference sequence). V was shortened by 4 bases and J by 6 bases, with 7 bases between the two germline ends. The CDR3 covers 12 residues.